Sequencing of this TCR beta chain was carried out in a study of OX40 agonist ivuxolimab in advanced cancers. Overall study context: Dose-escalation patients' cancers were hepatocellular carcinoma, melanoma, renal cell or head and neck cancer.

Repertoires were generated with immunoSEQ multiplex PCR, while TCRdb's copy carries only in-frame clones and drops some. The sample has about 30,000 clones; 75% to 90% are singletons. This material consisted of CD4+ or CD8+ T cells sorted from blood, taken in a trial of the OX40 agonist ivuxolimab. The receptor was isolated from an adult with an advanced solid tumor such as melanoma, head and neck, liver or kidney cancer.

The CDR3 region has the DNA TGTGCCAGCAGCTTAGGGGGGGCTAGCGAGACCTACGAGCAGTACTTC. The encoded protein is CASSLGGASETYEQYF. This chain uses TRBV11-2 with TRBJ2-7; the D gene could be TRBD1 or TRBD2 (6 bases each). Germline assignment: CDR1 SGHAT and CDR2 FQNNGV. V was clipped by 1 base and J by 2 bases, with 15 bases between them. CDR3 size: 16 residues.